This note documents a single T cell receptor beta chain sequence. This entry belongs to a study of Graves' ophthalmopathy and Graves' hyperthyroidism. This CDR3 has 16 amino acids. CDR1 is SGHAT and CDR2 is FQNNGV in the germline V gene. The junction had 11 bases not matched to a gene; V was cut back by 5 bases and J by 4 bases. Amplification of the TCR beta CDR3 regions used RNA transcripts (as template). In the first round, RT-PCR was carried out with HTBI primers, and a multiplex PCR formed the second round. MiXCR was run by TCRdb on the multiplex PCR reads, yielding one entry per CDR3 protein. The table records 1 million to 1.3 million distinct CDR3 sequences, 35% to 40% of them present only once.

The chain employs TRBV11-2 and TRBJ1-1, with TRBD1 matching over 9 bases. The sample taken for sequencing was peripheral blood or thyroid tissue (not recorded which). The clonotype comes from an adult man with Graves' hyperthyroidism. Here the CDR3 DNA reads TGTGCCAGCAGCATTACAGGGGGCGTAGTGGGCACTGAAGCTTTCTTT. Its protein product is CASSITGGVVGTEAFF.